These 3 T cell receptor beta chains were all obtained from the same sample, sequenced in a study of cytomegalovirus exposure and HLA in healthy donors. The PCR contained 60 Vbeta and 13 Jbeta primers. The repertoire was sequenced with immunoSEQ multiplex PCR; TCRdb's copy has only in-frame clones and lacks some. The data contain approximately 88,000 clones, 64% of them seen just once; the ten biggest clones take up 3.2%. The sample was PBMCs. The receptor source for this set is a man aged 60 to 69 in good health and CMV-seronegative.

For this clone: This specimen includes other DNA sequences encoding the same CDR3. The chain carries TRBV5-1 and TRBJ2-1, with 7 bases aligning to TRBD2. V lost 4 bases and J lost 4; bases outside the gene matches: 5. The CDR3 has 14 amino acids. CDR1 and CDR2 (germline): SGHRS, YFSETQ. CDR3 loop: CASSPSGTYNEQFF. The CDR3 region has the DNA TGCGCCAGCAGCCCCAGCGGGACGTACAATGAGCAGTTCTTC.

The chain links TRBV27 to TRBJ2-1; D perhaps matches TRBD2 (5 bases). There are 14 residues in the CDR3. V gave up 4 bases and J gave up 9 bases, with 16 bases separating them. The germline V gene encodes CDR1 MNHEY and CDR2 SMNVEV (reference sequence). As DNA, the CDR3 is TGTGCCAGCAGTTCTAGGCGGGCCCGAGGTGAGCAGTTCTTC. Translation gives CASSSRRARGEQFF.

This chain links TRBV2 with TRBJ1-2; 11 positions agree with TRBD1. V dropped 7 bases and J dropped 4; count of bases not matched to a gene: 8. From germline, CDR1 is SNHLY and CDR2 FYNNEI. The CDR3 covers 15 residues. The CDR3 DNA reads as TGTGCCAGCACTATCGGGACAGGGGGTATCTATGGCTACACCTTC. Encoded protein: CASTIGTGGIYGYTF.